This T cell receptor (beta chain) was identified during a study of T cells in Graves' hyperthyroidism and ophthalmopathy. For the study at large: The initial diagnosis was the point when peripheral blood was collected, ahead of any treatment.

Notes on this clonotype: The antigen is undetermined.

RNA transcripts yielded amplified TCR beta CDR3 regions. Initially, a first-round RT-PCR of the TCR CDR3 employed the HTBI primer set. MiXCR, applied by TCRdb to the multiplex PCR reads, yields one record per CDR3 protein. The sample yields 370,000 or so distinct CDR3 sequences, approximately 25% seen once. An approximately 9.8 ml volume of fresh peripheral blood provided the PBMCs. Study-level findings and limits: Separation of ophthalmopathy from stable hyperthyroidism was achieved by a 13 V-J model. The model made its ophthalmopathy prediction, and onset followed a median approximately 6 months later.

The CDR3 is 15 amino acids. V gave up 3 bases and J gave up 7 bases; unmatched junction bases: 11. This receptor was identified in a middle-aged man with Graves' hyperthyroidism. The specimen was blood. The chain recombines TRBV12-3 or TRBV12-4 with TRBJ1-2, with TRBD1 matching 7 bases. The CDR3 here is CASSLGGQAEGGYTF. CDR3 coding DNA: TGTGCCAGCAGTTTGGGAGGACAGGCGGAGGGTGGCTACACCTTC.